Presented here are 12 T cell receptor beta chains from one specimen sequenced in a study of CD8 T cells in ankylosing spondylitis. No antigen is known for these receptors. Study findings and constraints: Blood from ankylosing spondylitis patients appeared to carry a characteristic roughly 8-variant TCR beta motif.

TCRdb re-called the 5' RACE reads through MiXCR, storing one row per CDR3 protein. The sample includes around 430,000 distinct CDR3 sequences, about a sixth seen only once; the top ten take over 1%. The source material was blood, either unsorted or a sorted T cell fraction (not recorded which). The receptors stem from a male donor with ankylosing spondylitis.

This clonotype was observed a few times. The V gene is TRBV29-1, the J gene TRBJ2-3; TRBD1 matches at 7 bases. The germline gives CDR1 SQVTM, CDR2 ANQGSEA. This CDR3 is built from 13 residues. With V trimmed by 3 bases and J by 5 bases, 5 bases remained unmatched. CDR3 DNA: TGCAGCGTTGAGCAGGGGGTGATAGATACGCAGTATTTT. Translating gives CSVEQGVIDTQYF.

This clonotype was observed a few times. This chain uses TRBV11-1 with TRBJ2-3; 8 nucleotides align to TRBD2. The V segment lost 5 bases and the J segment 0 bases; nucleotides outside the gene matches: 10. Germline V gives CDR1 SGHAT, CDR2 FQDESV (reference sequence). This CDR3 has 17 residues. The DNA for the CDR3 is TGTGCCAGCAGCAAACGAGGAGCGGGGGTAAGCACAGATACGCAGTATTTT. This translates into CASSKRGAGVSTDTQYF.

This clonotype has more than one count but fewer than ten. This chain links TRBV28 with TRBJ2-7, with D perhaps TRBD1 (6 bases). The CDR3 loop spans 15 amino acids. V was clipped by 1 base and J by 2 bases, with 12 bases between them. The germline V gene encodes CDR1 MDHEN and CDR2 SYDVKM. Written as DNA, the CDR3 is TGTGCCAGCAGTTTATTTAAGGCAGGGGCCTACGAGCAGTACTTC. It is translated as CASSLFKAGAYEQYF.

The chain joins TRBV11-2 to TRBJ2-3; TRBD2 agrees at 14 bases. The length of the CDR3 is 18 residues. With 2 bases clipped from V and 6 bases from J, the junction kept 10 bases outside the gene matches. The germline V gene encodes CDR1 SGHAT and CDR2 FQNNGV. The CDR3 loop is CASSLLPGLAGEVDTQYF. In DNA form, the CDR3 reads TGTGCCAGCAGCTTATTACCGGGACTAGCGGGAGAGGTGGATACGCAGTATTTT.

The gene calls are TRBV7-2 and TRBJ2-3; TRBD1 is a possible D gene (6 bases). CDR3 length equals 17 residues. V gave up 6 bases and J gave up 1 base, with 20 bases separating them. Looked up from germline, CDR1 is SGHTA and CDR2 is FQGNSA. In DNA form, the CDR3 reads TGTGCCAGCAGTTTAACCCTCCTAGGGGGAGGCACAGATACGCAGTATTTT. Encoded protein: CASSLTLLGGGTDTQYF.

This chain connects TRBV12-3 or TRBV12-4 to TRBJ2-2; TRBD2 agrees at 8 bases. The junction had 14 bases not matched to a gene; V was cut back by 7 bases and J by 4 bases. The CDR3 covers 17 residues. The CDR3 loop reads CASKSLAGTTSTGELFF. CDR3 sequence (DNA): TGTGCCAGCAAAAGTCTAGCGGGTACTACGAGCACCGGGGAGCTGTTTTTT.

The J gene is TRBJ2-5, the V gene TRBV2; 7 bases fit TRBD2. V shed 6 bases and J 5 bases; nucleotides not matched to a gene: 9. Germline-derived CDR1 and CDR2 are SNHLY and FYNNEI. The CDR3 spans 14 residues. Here the CDR3 DNA reads TGTGCCAGCAGCGAGACTAGCTTCGGGGAGACCCAGTACTTC. Its protein product is CASSETSFGETQYF.

The gene calls are TRBV20-1 and TRBJ2-5, with 9 bases aligning to TRBD1. J was trimmed by 1 base and V by 1 base; bases with no gene match: 7. Germline V CDR1 and CDR2: DFQATT, SNEGSKA (reference sequence). The CDR3 is 16 amino acids. CDR3 nucleotide sequence: TGCAGTGCTAGAGCTGCGGGACAGGGCCCCCAAGAGACCCAGTACTTC. Its protein product is CSARAAGQGPQETQYF.

With regard to this clonotype: The junction differs from germline at one of its ends, possibly a read error. The V call is TRBV3-1, the J call TRBJ2-2; TRBD2 matches at 12 bases. The CDR3 sequence is 14 residues long. From germline, CDR1 is LGHDT and CDR2 YNNKEL (reference sequence). CDR3 DNA: TGTGCCAGCAGCCGGACTAGCGGGACTGGGGAGCCGTTTTTT. It specifies CASSRTSGTGEPFF.

This clonotype has a count of ten or more. V gene TRBV29-1 combines with J gene TRBJ2-7; TRBD2 might be the D (5 bases). CDR3 length: 14 residues. Germline V gene lookup returns CDR1 SQVTM and CDR2 ANQGSEA. V was cut by 6 bases and J by 8 bases, with 23 bases left in between. DNA of the CDR3: TGCAGCGTCGCACTAACGGGATCCCAAAAAAAGCAGTACTTC. It codes for CSVALTGSQKKQYF.

The chain has TRBV20-1 and TRBJ2-3; D is possibly TRBD1 (5 bases). The germline gives CDR1 DFQATT, CDR2 SNEGSKA (reference sequence). Trimming pared 3 bases from V and 1 base from J, leaving 14 bases between. The CDR3 length is 15 residues. The CDR3 protein is CSASPQGLRTDTQYF. DNA for the CDR3: TGCAGTGCTAGTCCTCAGGGTTTGCGCACAGATACGCAGTATTTT.

At least ten counts were recorded for this clonotype. The gene calls are TRBV3-1 and TRBJ2-1, with 13 bases aligning to TRBD2. V lost 1 base and J lost 8; bases outside the gene matches: 2. The germline gives CDR1 LGHDT, CDR2 YNNKEL (reference sequence). The CDR3 extends over 15 amino acids. The CDR3, as DNA: TGTGCCAGCAGCCAAGGGACTAGCGGGGGAGATGAGCAGTTCTTC. It yields the protein CASSQGTSGGDEQFF.